These 9 T cell receptor beta chains originate from one sample sequenced in a study of blood T cell repertoires in COVID-19. TCRdb's copy holds only in-frame clones and misses some; the assay was immunoSEQ multiplex PCR. Of about 59,000 clones listed, over 75% were seen once; the top ten hold roughly 5%. Sequencing used peripheral blood. All receptors derive from a man older than 75 in a cohort sampled during active COVID-19.

The chain recombines TRBV6-5 with TRBJ2-4; 7 positions match TRBD1. Germline assignment: CDR1 MNHEY and CDR2 SVGAGI. V shed 7 bases, J shed 8 bases, and the junction held 8 bases outside the gene matches. This CDR3 is built from 13 residues. The CDR3 sequence is CASNPQGSDIQYF. As DNA, the CDR3 is TGTGCCAGCAACCCACAGGGGTCGGACATTCAGTACTTC.

The chain combines TRBV7-9 with TRBJ2-1; weak D call: TRBD2 (5 bases). The V gene lost 1 base and the J gene lost 7 bases, with 17 bases spanning the gap. The germline CDR1 and CDR2 sequences are SEHNR and FQNEAQ (reference sequence). The CDR3 has 16 amino acids. CDR3 DNA sequence: TGTGCCAGCAGCTTAGTTGGTGGGAGTTTCCCAAATGAGCAGTTCTTC. As protein: CASSLVGGSFPNEQFF. Full variable domain (missing parts from reference TRBV7-9 and TRBJ2-1): DTGVSQNPRHKITKRGQNVTFRCDPISEHNRLYWYRQTLGQGPEFLTYFQNEAQLEKSRLLSDRFSAERPKGSFSTLEIQRTEQGDSAMYLCASSLVGGSFPNEQFFGPGTRLTVL.

The chain has TRBV15 and TRBJ2-7; 9 bases fit TRBD1. The V gene end was trimmed by 5 bases and the J gene end by 5 bases; junction bases not matched to a gene: 7. Germline CDR1 LNHNV, CDR2 YYDKDF (reference sequence). The CDR3 is 14 amino acids. The CDR3 reads CATSFRDRAHEQYF. The DNA of the CDR3 is TGTGCCACCAGCTTCCGGGACAGGGCCCACGAGCAGTACTTC. Full variable domain (rest looked up from reference TRBV15 and TRBJ2-7): DAMVIQNPRYQVTQFGKPVTLSCSQTLNHNVMYWYQQKSSQAPKLLFHYYDKDFNNEADTPDNFQSRRPNTSFCFLDIRSPGLGDTAMYLCATSFRDRAHEQYFGPGTRLTVT.

This clone has a handful of counts. This chain joins TRBV5-1 and TRBJ1-6; 7 bases match TRBD1. CDR3 length: 15 amino acids. Germline V lookup: CDR1 SGHRS, CDR2 YFSETQ. The V gene end was trimmed by 4 bases and the J gene end by 6 bases; junction bases not matched to a gene: 7. The CDR3 here is CASSDPGQPNSPLHF. CDR3 nucleotides: TGCGCCAGCAGCGATCCGGGACAGCCTAATTCACCCCTCCACTTT.

The chain joins TRBV6-5 to TRBJ1-1; TRBD1 is a possible D gene (5 bases). The ends were cut back, 3 bases at V and 1 base at J, with 12 bases in the middle. Per germline, CDR1 MNHEY and CDR2 SVGAGI. The CDR3 is made up of 15 amino acids. CDR3 region: CASSYRAGENTEAFF. CDR3 nucleotides: TGTGCCAGCAGTTATAGGGCGGGGGAGAACACTGAAGCTTTCTTT.

This clone was counted a single time. The CDR3 region is CASSGPTRDRAGDTEAFF. The CDR3 region has the DNA TGTGCCAGCAGTGGCCCTACGCGGGACAGGGCTGGGGACACTGAAGCTTTCTTT. The rearrangement joins TRBV6-1 to TRBJ1-1; 9 bases line up with TRBD1. The CDR3 consists of 18 residues. V shed 4 bases and J 3 bases; nucleotides not matched to a gene: 15. CDR1 and CDR2 from the germline V gene are MNHNS and SASEGT.

The CDR3 loop is CASKDRDYDNEQFF. The CDR3 DNA reads as TGCGCCAGCAAAGACCGGGACTACGACAATGAGCAGTTCTTC. V gene TRBV5-1 combines with J gene TRBJ2-1; 7 bases agree with TRBD2. The CDR3 consists of 14 residues. V was pared by 6 bases and J by 5 bases, with 8 bases of the junction left unmatched. Germline loops: CDR1 SGHRS, CDR2 YFSETQ.

The chain joins TRBV7-3 to TRBJ1-2, with 9 bases aligning to TRBD1. This CDR3 region has 15 residues. CDR1 is SGHTA, CDR2 FQGTGA, per germline. V lost 6 bases and J lost 3; bases outside the gene matches: 8. The DNA for the CDR3 is TGTGCCAGCAGTAATACAGGGGGCGAGGACTATGGCTACACCTTC. Translated, it gives CASSNTGGEDYGYTF.

The chain links TRBV18 to TRBJ1-5; 8 nucleotides agree with TRBD1. J gave up 2 bases and V 6 bases, and 6 bases lay outside the gene matches. Germline V gene data show CDR1 as KGHSH and CDR2 as LQKENI. The length of the CDR3 is 15 residues. In DNA, the CDR3 is TGTGCCAGCTCCCAAGGACAGGGAGGCAATCAGCCCCAGCATTTT. Amino acids: CASSQGQGGNQPQHF.